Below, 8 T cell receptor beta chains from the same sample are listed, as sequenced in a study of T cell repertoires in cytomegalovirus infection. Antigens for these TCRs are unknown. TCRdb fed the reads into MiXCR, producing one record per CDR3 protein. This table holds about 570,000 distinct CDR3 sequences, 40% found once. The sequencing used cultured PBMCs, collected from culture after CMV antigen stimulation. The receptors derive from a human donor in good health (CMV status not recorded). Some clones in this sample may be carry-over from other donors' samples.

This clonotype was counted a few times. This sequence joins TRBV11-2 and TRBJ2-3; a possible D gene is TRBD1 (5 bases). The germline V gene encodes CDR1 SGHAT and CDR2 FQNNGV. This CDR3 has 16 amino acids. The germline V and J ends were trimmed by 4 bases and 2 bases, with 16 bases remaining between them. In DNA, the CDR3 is TGTGCCAGCAGCTCCCGTAGGGGCTGGTACACAGATACGCAGTATTTT. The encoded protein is CASSSRRGWYTDTQYF.

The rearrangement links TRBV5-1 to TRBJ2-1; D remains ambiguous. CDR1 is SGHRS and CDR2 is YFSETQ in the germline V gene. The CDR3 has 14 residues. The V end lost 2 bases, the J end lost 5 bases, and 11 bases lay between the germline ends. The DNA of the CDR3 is TGCGCCAGCAGCTTCGGGCTAGGGAACAATGAGCAGTTCTTC. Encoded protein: CASSFGLGNNEQFF.

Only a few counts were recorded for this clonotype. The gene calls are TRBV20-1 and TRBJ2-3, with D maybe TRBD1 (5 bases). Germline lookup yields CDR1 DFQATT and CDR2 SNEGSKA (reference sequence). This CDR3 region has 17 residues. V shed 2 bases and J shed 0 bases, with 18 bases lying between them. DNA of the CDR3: TGCAGTGCTAGATTCGCCTCCCTGGGGCCTAGCACAGATACGCAGTATTTT. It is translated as CSARFASLGPSTDTQYF.

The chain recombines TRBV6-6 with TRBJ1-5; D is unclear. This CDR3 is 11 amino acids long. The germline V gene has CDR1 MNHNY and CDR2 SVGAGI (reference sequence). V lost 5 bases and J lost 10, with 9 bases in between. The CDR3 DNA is TGTGCCAGCAGTAGCTCTGGCCCCCAGCATTTT. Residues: CASSSSGPQHF.

In DNA form, the CDR3 reads TGTGCCAGCTCACCACAGGAGTCTGGAAACACCATATATTTT. Translated: CASSPQESGNTIYF. V gene TRBV18 combines with J gene TRBJ1-3; D ambiguous. Germline V lookup: CDR1 KGHSH, CDR2 LQKENI. The ends were cut back, 1 base at V and 1 base at J, with 5 bases in the middle. The CDR3 spans 14 residues.

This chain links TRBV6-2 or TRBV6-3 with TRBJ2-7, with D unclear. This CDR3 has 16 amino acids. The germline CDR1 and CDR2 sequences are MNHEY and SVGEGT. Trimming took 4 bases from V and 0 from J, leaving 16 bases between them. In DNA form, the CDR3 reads TGTGCCAGCAGTTCCCCTCGCAGCCTTAGCTCCTACGAGCAGTACTTC. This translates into CASSSPRSLSSYEQYF.

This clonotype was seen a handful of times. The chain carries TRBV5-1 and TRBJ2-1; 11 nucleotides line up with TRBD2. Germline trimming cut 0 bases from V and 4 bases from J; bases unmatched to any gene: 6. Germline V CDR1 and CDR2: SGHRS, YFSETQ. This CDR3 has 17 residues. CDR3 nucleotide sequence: TGCGCCAGCAGCTTGGATCAGGGACTAGCGGCTTACAATGAGCAGTTCTTC. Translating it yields CASSLDQGLAAYNEQFF.

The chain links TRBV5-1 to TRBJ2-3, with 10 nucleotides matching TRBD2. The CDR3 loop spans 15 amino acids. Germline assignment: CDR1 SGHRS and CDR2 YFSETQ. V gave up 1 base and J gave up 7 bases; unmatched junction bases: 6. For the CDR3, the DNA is TGCGCCAGCAGCTTGATAGCGGGGGGATCAAATACGCAGTATTTT. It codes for CASSLIAGGSNTQYF. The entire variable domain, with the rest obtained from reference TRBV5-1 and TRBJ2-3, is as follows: KAGVTQTPRYLIKTRGQQVTLSCSPISGHRSVSWYQQTPGQGLQFLFEYFSETQRNKGNFPGRFSGRQFSNSRSEMNVSTLELGDSALYLCASSLIAGGSNTQYFGPGTRLTVL.